The 25 T cell receptor beta chains below were found in one sample sequenced in a study of cytomegalovirus exposure and HLA in healthy donors (dated by TCRdb to about 2017). Preparation of the library involved the immunoSEQ multiplex PCR assay. The multiplex PCR relied on a mix of 60 forward primers for TCR Vbeta segments and 13 reverse primers for TCR Jbeta segments. The immuneACCESS repertoire file appears here via TCRdb, limited to in-frame rearrangements. These files lack a portion of the clones; in checked studies, under half of the deficit traces to unresolved V genes, and the cause of the others is not known. This sample comprises about 190,000 clones, about 13% of them detected only once. The ten largest clones take up approximately 7.8% of the sample. The sample comprised PBMCs. Source of these receptors: a man aged 45-65 years in good health and CMV-seropositive.

There are a few counts of this clone. The gene calls are TRBV28 and TRBJ2-1, with 10 bases lining up with TRBD2. Per the germline V gene, CDR1 is MDHEN and CDR2 is SYDVKM. The CDR3 is 16 amino acids. V lost 3 bases, J lost 2 bases, and 4 bases stayed unmatched. The CDR3 DNA follows: TGTGCCAGCAGTTTGACAGCGGGGGGGCCCTACAATGAGCAGTTCTTC. This codes for CASSLTAGGPYNEQFF.

A few counts support this clone. V usage is TRBV2 and J usage is TRBJ2-7; TRBD2 matches 10 bases. There are 15 residues in the CDR3. CDR1 and CDR2 from the germline V gene are SNHLY and FYNNEI. V dropped 6 bases and J dropped 0; count of bases not matched to a gene: 5. The CDR3 region is CASRNERGGSYEQYF. The CDR3 DNA follows: TGTGCCAGCAGGAATGAGCGGGGGGGCTCCTACGAGCAGTACTTC.

The chain joins TRBV14 to TRBJ1-4; 7 nucleotides align to TRBD1. Trimming at V came to 0 bases and at J to 5 bases, leaving 6 bases not matched to a gene. The CDR3 runs to 16 residues. The germline CDR1 and CDR2 sequences are SGHDN and FVKESK. CDR3 region: CASSQEEGANNEKLFF. As DNA, the CDR3 is TGTGCCAGCAGCCAAGAGGAGGGGGCAAACAATGAAAAACTGTTTTTT.

This clone has only a few counts. The CDR3 loop is CASSLALTSGSRGETQYF. The CDR3 DNA reads TGTGCCAGCAGCTTAGCGTTGACTAGCGGGAGCCGGGGAGAGACCCAGTACTTC. This rearrangement joins TRBV11-3 to TRBJ2-5; 12 nucleotides agree with TRBD2. Germline V gives CDR1 SGHNT, CDR2 YENEEA. The V segment lost 1 base and the J segment 4 bases; nucleotides outside the gene matches: 10. The CDR3 extends over 18 amino acids.

This clone was detected only a few times. V and J are TRBV5-4 and TRBJ2-5, with 7 bases fitting TRBD2. This CDR3 region has 16 residues. Per germline, CDR1 SGHNT and CDR2 YYREEE (reference sequence). V shed 4 bases, J shed 1 base, and the junction held 10 bases outside the gene matches. The CDR3 DNA is TGTGCCAGCAGCCTTTCTGGAGCGGGGCGCCAAGAGACCCAGTACTTC. Translated, it gives CASSLSGAGRQETQYF.

This clone was seen more than once but under ten times. The rearrangement joins TRBV6-5 to TRBJ1-3, with unresolved D. CDR1 and CDR2 (germline): MNHEY, SVGAGI. CDR3 length: 14 amino acids. Trimming took 4 bases from V and 8 from J, leaving 15 bases between them. In DNA, the CDR3 is TGTGCCAGCAGTTCGGCCGGTGCGGGATACACCATATATTTT. Translating gives CASSSAGAGYTIYF.

The rearrangement links TRBV10-3 to TRBJ1-1; D may be TRBD1 (6 bases). CDR3 size: 14 residues. The germline V gene has CDR1 ENHRY and CDR2 SYGVKD. With 3 bases removed from V and 7 bases from J, the gap between germline ends came to 15 bases. The CDR3: CAISDPRGGYEAFF. CDR3 DNA sequence: TGTGCCATCAGTGACCCCCGCGGGGGCTATGAAGCTTTCTTT.

This clone has only a few counts. This chain connects TRBV14 to TRBJ1-1; TRBD1 matches 8 bases. The CDR3 is 17 residues long. Trimming removed 4 bases from V and 0 bases from J; junction bases left unmatched: 10. Germline CDR1 SGHDN, CDR2 FVKESK. The CDR3 DNA follows: TGTGCCAGCAGCCCGGACAGGGCCTCCTGGGTGAACACTGAAGCTTTCTTT. Translation: CASSPDRASWVNTEAFF.

This clone was seen only a few times. The chain employs TRBV30 and TRBJ1-1; D is perhaps TRBD1 (5 bases). CDR1 GTSNPN and CDR2 SVGIG come from the germline V gene (reference sequence). V lost 5 bases and J 6 bases, leaving 16 bases between the germline ends. The CDR3 is made up of 13 amino acids. The CDR3 region is CAWDSGGQAEAFF. The DNA for the CDR3 is TGTGCCTGGGATTCGGGGGGTCAAGCTGAAGCTTTCTTT.

This clone was recorded a few times. CDR3 DNA: TGCAGCGTCACCCTGACAGGCGGGCAGTACTTC. Translating it yields CSVTLTGGQYF. The chain employs TRBV29-1 and TRBJ2-7, with D maybe TRBD1 (6 bases). This CDR3 is built from 11 residues. The V end lost 6 bases, the J end lost 9 bases, and 15 bases lay between the germline ends. CDR1 and CDR2 (germline): SQVTM, ANQGSEA.

This clone was seen only a few times. The chain is built from TRBV2 and TRBJ2-7, with 7 bases identical to TRBD2. J lost 3 bases, V lost 3 bases, and 8 bases had no gene match. This CDR3 has 15 amino acids. Germline lookup yields CDR1 SNHLY and CDR2 FYNNEI. The CDR3 nucleotides are TGTGCCAGCAGTGATCTAGTGGCGGGGGACTACGAGCAGTACTTC. It encodes CASSDLVAGDYEQYF.

The V call is TRBV4-1, the J call TRBJ2-4; perhaps TRBD2 as D (7 bases). CDR1 is MGHRA, CDR2 YSYEKL, per germline. There are 13 residues in the CDR3. V was cut by 0 bases and J by 16 bases, with 16 bases left in between. The CDR3 DNA reads TGCGCCAGCAGCCAAGAAGGGGGGGCGCGAGGCTACTTC. Residues: CASSQEGGARGYF.

This clone has a handful of counts. J is TRBJ1-1 and V is TRBV19; D remains unclear. This CDR3 is 16 amino acids long. Looked up from germline, CDR1 is LNHDA and CDR2 is SQIVND (reference sequence). V dropped 2 bases and J dropped 0 bases, with 13 bases sitting between them. DNA of the CDR3: TGTGCCAGTAGTATAAAAGTGAGCGTCGTGAACACTGAAGCTTTCTTT. Its protein product is CASSIKVSVVNTEAFF.

This clone has a handful of counts. The chain is built from TRBV18 and TRBJ1-2; TRBD1 matches at 9 bases. CDR1 and CDR2 from the germline V gene are KGHSH and LQKENI. J lost 1 base, V lost 5 bases, and 2 bases had no gene match. The CDR3 extends over 14 amino acids. CDR3 in amino acids: CASSKDRGNYGYTF. CDR3 nucleotide sequence: TGTGCCAGCTCAAAGGACAGGGGTAACTATGGCTACACCTTC.

The genes are TRBV5-6 and TRBJ2-7, with 9 bases lining up with TRBD1. Losses at the gene ends were 4 bases for V and 3 bases for J; bases not matched to a gene: 8. Germline values: CDR1 SGHDT, CDR2 YYEEEE. This CDR3 spans 15 amino acids. The CDR3 bases are TGTGCCAGCAGCGTCCGGGACAGGGTTTTCTACGAGCAGTACTTC. This encodes CASSVRDRVFYEQYF.

This chain connects TRBV7-2 to TRBJ2-7; the D is unclear. The ends were cut back, 4 bases at V and 2 bases at J, with 6 bases in the middle. This CDR3 is 12 amino acids long. Germline V gene data show CDR1 as SGHTA and CDR2 as FQGNSA. The CDR3 region has the DNA TGTGCCAGCAGCTCAGTGGCCTACGAGCAGTACTTC. This codes for CASSSVAYEQYF.

This sequence joins TRBV5-5 and TRBJ1-1; 9 bases fit TRBD1. The CDR3 sequence is 17 residues long. The V gene end was trimmed by 1 base and the J gene end by 2 bases; junction bases not matched to a gene: 9. Germline lookup yields CDR1 SGHKS and CDR2 YYEKEE (reference sequence). The CDR3: CASSLTVRTGGNTEAFF. For the CDR3, the DNA is TGTGCCAGCAGCTTGACCGTTAGAACAGGGGGCAACACTGAAGCTTTCTTT.

The table lists this clone with a few counts. The V and J genes are TRBV14 and TRBJ2-5; 15 nucleotides line up with TRBD2. This CDR3 is built from 21 residues. Germline CDR1 reads SGHDN; CDR2 reads FVKESK. The V gene end was trimmed by 0 bases and the J gene end by 5 bases; junction bases not matched to a gene: 16. CDR3 sequence reads: CASSQDLQGLAGGHPRETQYF. Here the CDR3 DNA reads TGTGCCAGCAGCCAAGATCTGCAGGGACTAGCGGGGGGCCACCCCCGCGAGACCCAGTACTTC.

The J gene is TRBJ1-2, the V gene TRBV5-1; no definite D call. The CDR3 totals 14 residues. Germline CDR1 SGHRS, CDR2 YFSETQ. Trimming removed 4 bases from V and 1 base from J, with 11 bases in between. The DNA for the CDR3 is TGCGCCAGCAGCCGGGAGGTCGGTAACTATGGCTACACCTTC. Translating gives CASSREVGNYGYTF.

The sample holds many counts of this clone. The chain combines TRBV4-1 with TRBJ2-3, with D hard to call. CDR1 MGHRA and CDR2 YSYEKL come from the germline V gene. CDR3 length: 15 residues. Trimming took off 0 bases at V and 0 bases at J, with 7 bases between the two ends. The CDR3 nucleotides are TGCGCCAGCAGCCAAGATTCCCCTAGCACAGATACGCAGTATTTT. Translated, it gives CASSQDSPSTDTQYF.

The V gene is TRBV27, the J gene TRBJ1-6, with 10 bases that match TRBD1. The ends lost 5 bases at V and 9 bases at J; junction bases unmatched: 7. Germline CDR1 reads MNHEY; CDR2 reads SMNVEV (reference sequence). The CDR3 is 15 residues long. CDR3: CASSLGTGEASPLHF. CDR3 bases: TGTGCCAGCAGTCTGGGGACAGGGGAGGCTTCACCCCTCCACTTT.

The V and J genes are TRBV21-1 and TRBJ1-5; the D call in the table, TRBD1, was not verified against the DNA. TRBV21-1 is a known pseudogene. The CDR3 is 14 residues long. The CDR3 bases are TGTGCCAGCAGCAGAGACAGGGGGACTCAGCCCCAGCATTTT. It yields the protein CASSRDRGTQPQHF.

This clone showed up many times. This chain uses TRBV5-4 with TRBJ1-1, with D possibly matching TRBD1 (5 bases). The V and J ends lost 1 base and 4 bases respectively, with 11 bases between them. CDR1 is SGHNT and CDR2 is YYREEE in the germline V gene (reference sequence). This CDR3 has 14 amino acids. CDR3 protein: CASSLQGGSTEAFF. The CDR3 DNA reads as TGTGCCAGCAGCTTGCAGGGAGGAAGCACTGAAGCTTTCTTT. The full variable domain, with the rest looked up from reference TRBV5-4 and TRBJ1-1, is ETGVTQSPTHLIKTRGQQVTLRCSSQSGHNTVSWYQQALGQGPQFIFQYYREEENGRGNFPPRFSGLQFPNYSSELNVNALELDDSALYLCASSLQGGSTEAFFGQGTRLTVV.

This clone was recorded a few times. The chain links TRBV27 to TRBJ2-7, with TRBD2 identical over 15 bases. The germline V gene encodes CDR1 MNHEY and CDR2 SMNVEV (reference sequence). The V segment lost 2 bases and the J segment 0 bases; nucleotides outside the gene matches: 8. The CDR3 runs to 19 residues. Written as DNA, the CDR3 is TGTGCCAGCAGTTTAACGGGACTAGCGGGGGGCCGAAGCTCCTACGAGCAGTACTTC. It yields the protein CASSLTGLAGGRSSYEQYF.

This rearrangement joins TRBV6-1 to TRBJ1-6; D gene uncertain. The ends were cut back, 5 bases at V and 7 bases at J, with 15 bases in the middle. This CDR3 is 15 amino acids long. The germline V gene has CDR1 MNHNS and CDR2 SASEGT. CDR3 DNA: TGTGCCAGCAGTCACCTCCGGGAGCCAAATTCACCCCTCCACTTT. As protein: CASSHLREPNSPLHF.